A single sample gave rise to the 8 T cell receptor beta chains below, sequenced in a study of cytomegalovirus exposure and HLA in healthy donors. Researchers ran the PCR with 60 Vbeta and 13 Jbeta primers. Profiling relied on immunoSEQ multiplex PCR, and the TCRdb table lists in-frame clones only, not all of them. The sample has about 190,000 clones; over 70% are singletons. The specimen was PBMCs. These receptors were taken from a man in his thirties or forties in good health and CMV-seronegative.

The gene calls are TRBV30 and TRBJ2-4, with unresolved D. The CDR3 consists of 11 residues. Germline values: CDR1 GTSNPN, CDR2 SVGIG (reference sequence). Trimming left V 2 bases short and J 12 bases short, with 11 bases between. The CDR3 DNA sequence: TGTGCCTGGAGTTCGACTTATTCTCAGTACTTC. Protein: CAWSSTYSQYF.

The chain uses TRBV9 and TRBJ2-1, with a possible D match to TRBD2 (5 bases). CDR1 SGDLS and CDR2 YYNGEE come from the germline V gene. This CDR3 region has 14 residues. Trimming cost V 2 bases and J 7 bases, with 13 bases left between them. In nucleotides, the CDR3 is TGTGCCAGCAGCGTCCGTCTAGCCGAGAATGAGCAGTTCTTC. Its translation: CASSVRLAENEQFF.

Of note for this clone: At one end, the junction sequence differs from germline, possibly due to a read error. The V call is TRBV27, the J call TRBJ2-1; 11 positions agree with TRBD2. The CDR3 spans 15 residues. Germline V gene sequence: CDR1 MNHEY, CDR2 SMNVEV (reference sequence). The CDR3 coding sequence is TGTGCCAGCAGTATATCTAGCGGGAGGCACAATGAGCAGTTCTTC. As protein: CASSISSGRHNEQFF.

This clone was found once. The V call is TRBV28, the J call TRBJ1-5; D is ambiguous. This CDR3 region has 13 residues. The V end was cut by 3 bases, the J end by 6 bases, with 9 bases between. Germline CDR1 is MDHEN and CDR2 is SYDVKM. The CDR3: CASSFSRAQPQHF. CDR3 coding DNA: TGTGCCAGCAGTTTTTCGCGGGCTCAGCCCCAGCATTTT.

Here the CDR3 reads CSASRGRGQFF. CDR3 bases: TGCAGTGCTAGCAGGGGCAGGGGGCAGTTCTTC. This chain joins TRBV20-1 and TRBJ2-1; a possible D gene is TRBD1 (6 bases). The V gene's germline CDR1 is DFQATT and CDR2 SNEGSKA (reference sequence). There are 11 residues in the CDR3. Between the trimmed V and J ends, which lost 3 bases and 12 bases, there was a span of 12 bases.

The chain combines TRBV30 with TRBJ2-3; TRBD1 is a possible D gene (6 bases). Germline CDR1 is GTSNPN and CDR2 is SVGIG (reference sequence). V was trimmed by 2 bases and J by 7 bases, leaving 16 bases between them. The CDR3 runs 14 residues. The chain's CDR3 is CAWSSGQLTYTQYF. CDR3 DNA: TGTGCCTGGAGTTCCGGACAGTTAACCTATACGCAGTATTTT.

J is TRBJ1-1 and V is TRBV4-1; possibly TRBD1 for D (6 bases). This CDR3 spans 14 amino acids. CDR1 is MGHRA, CDR2 YSYEKL, per germline. With 4 bases removed from V and 1 base from J, the gap between germline ends came to 10 bases. CDR3 in DNA: TGCGCCAGCAGCCCGGGACACCCGAACACTGAAGCTTTCTTT. Translating it yields CASSPGHPNTEAFF.

This rearrangement joins TRBV7-2 to TRBJ1-5; no clear D. Germline-derived CDR1 and CDR2 are SGHTA and FQGNSA. This CDR3 region has 13 residues. Trimming left V 0 bases short and J 7 bases short, with 7 bases between. The CDR3: CASSLAVSQPQHF. The DNA of the CDR3 is TGTGCCAGCAGCTTAGCTGTGAGCCAGCCCCAGCATTTT.